This T cell receptor (beta chain) appears in the sequencing data of a study of shared clonotypes between healthy human individuals. Overall study findings and caveats: The study found lower generation probabilities in non-shared clonotypes than in those shared by all four donors. Sharing across four donors was highest in naive CD4 (around 5%) and lowest in memory CD8 (roughly 0.4%). The diversity represented, both genetic and in exposure history, was limited by few donors.

Profiled with immunoSEQ multiplex PCR; TCRdb holds only in-frame clones, not every one. The sample lists about 1.1 million clones, approximately 75% occurring once. The authors divided CD4+ cells into CD45RA+ naive and CD45RA-negative memory subsets. The CDR3 has 16 amino acids. Trimming removed 6 bases from V and 4 bases from J; junction bases left unmatched: 11. CDR1 is MDHEN, CDR2 SYDVKM, per germline. The count of this clone is one. Antigen unknown. The chain couples TRBV28 to TRBJ2-7; 11 bases are a match to TRBD2. The sequencing input was memory CD4+ T cells from PBMCs. Subset given: CD45RA-negative fraction. The TCR was taken from a man between 18 and 35 years old in good health. Some clones in this sample may be carry-over from other donors' samples. The DNA of the CDR3 is TGTGCCAGCAGCCTATGGGGACTAGCGGACCTTTACGAGCAGTACTTC. Protein: CASSLWGLADLYEQYF.